The clone carrying this TCR beta chain was observed a few times. A read error may account for a junction end that differs from germline. The data are from a study of OX40 agonist ivuxolimab in advanced cancers. Germline V gives CDR1 MRHNA, CDR2 SNTAGT. The CDR3 is 13 residues long. Profiling relied on immunoSEQ multiplex PCR, and the TCRdb table lists in-frame clones only, not all of them. The table lists several thousand clones, 70% of them singletons. The specimen comprised CD4+ or CD8+ T cells sorted from blood, sampled in a trial of the OX40 agonist ivuxolimab. The chain recombines TRBV6-4 with TRBJ2-3; D unresolved. This TCR was sampled from an adult with an advanced solid tumor such as melanoma, head and neck, liver or kidney cancer. The CDR3 region is CASSYSDGDTQYF. The CDR3, as DNA: TGTGCCAGCAGTTACTCGGACGGAGATACGCAGTATTTT.